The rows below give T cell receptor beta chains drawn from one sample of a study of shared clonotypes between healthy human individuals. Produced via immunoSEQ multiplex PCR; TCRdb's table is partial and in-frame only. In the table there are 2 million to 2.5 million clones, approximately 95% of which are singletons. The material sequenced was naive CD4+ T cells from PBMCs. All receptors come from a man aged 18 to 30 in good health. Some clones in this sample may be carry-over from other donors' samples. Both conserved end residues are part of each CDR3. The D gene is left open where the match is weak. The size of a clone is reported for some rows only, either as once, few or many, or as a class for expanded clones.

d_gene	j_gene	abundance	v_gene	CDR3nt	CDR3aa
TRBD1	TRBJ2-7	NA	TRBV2	TGTGCCAGCAAGCCCGGGACAGCTACCTACGAGCAGTACTTC	CASKPGTATYEQYF
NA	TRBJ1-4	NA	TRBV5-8	TGTGCCAGCAGCTTGGGGACAGCCATTAATGAAAAACTGTTTTTT	CASSLGTAINEKLFF
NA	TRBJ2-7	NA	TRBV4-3	TGCGCCAGCAGCCAAGAAGGGGGACAACTCTACGAGCAGTACTTC	CASSQEGGQLYEQYF
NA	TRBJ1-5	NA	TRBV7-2	TGTGCCAGCAGCCTTCGTAGCAATCAGCCCCAGCATTTT	CASSLRSNQPQHF
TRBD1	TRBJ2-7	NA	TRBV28	TGTGCCAGCAGGACCGGGACAGGCTTCTACGAGCAGTACTTC	CASRTGTGFYEQYF
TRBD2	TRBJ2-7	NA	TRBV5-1	TGCGCCAGCAGCTTGGTGCTAGCGGGAGAGGGCGAGCAGTACTTC	CASSLVLAGEGEQYF
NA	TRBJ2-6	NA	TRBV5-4	TGTGCCAGCAGCTTCGGTTCTGGGGCCAACGTCCTGACTTTC	CASSFGSGANVLTF
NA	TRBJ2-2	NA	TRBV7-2	TGTGCCAGCAGCCCTCAGACTGTCATTGTCGGGGAGCTGTTTTTT	CASSPQTVIVGELFF
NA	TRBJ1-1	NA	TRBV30	TGTGCCTGGAGTGTATCGCCCGGCAGGGCCCCCTTTGAAGCTTTCTTT	CAWSVSPGRAPFEAFF
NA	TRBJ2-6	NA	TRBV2	TGTGCCAGCAGTCTGACCCCTGGCTCTGGGGCCAACGTCCTGACTTTC	CASSLTPGSGANVLTF
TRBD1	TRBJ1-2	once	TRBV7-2	TGTGCCAGCAGCTTAGAGGGGGGACAGCCACTCTATGGCTACACCTTC	CASSLEGGQPLYGYTF
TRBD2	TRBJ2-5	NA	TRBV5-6	TGTGCCAGCAGCGCATACGGGACTAGCGGGAACCAAGAGACCCAGTACTTC	CASSAYGTSGNQETQYF
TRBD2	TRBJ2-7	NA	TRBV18	TGTGCCAGCTCACCACGGGGCCTAGCGGCAGGCTCCTACGAGCAGTACTTC	CASSPRGLAAGSYEQYF
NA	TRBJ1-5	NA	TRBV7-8	TGTGCCAGCAGCTTGGCTAAGAATCAGCCCCAGCATTTT	CASSLAKNQPQHF
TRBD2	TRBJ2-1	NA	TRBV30	TGTGCCTGGAGCGCGACTAGCGAGGCAGAGCAGTTCTTC	CAWSATSEAEQFF
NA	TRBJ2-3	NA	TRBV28	TGTGCCAGCACAACGGCAACAGATACGCAGTATTTT	CASTTATDTQYF
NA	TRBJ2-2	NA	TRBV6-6	TGTGCCAGCAGTTACTCTTCGGGGCACGGGGAGCTGTTTTTT	CASSYSSGHGELFF
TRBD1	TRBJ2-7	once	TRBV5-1	TGCGCCAGCAGCCTGGGGACAGGCGACGAGCAGTACTTC	CASSLGTGDEQYF
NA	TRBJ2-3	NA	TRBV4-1	TGCGCCAGCAGCCATCCTACTAGGGAGCTCACAGATACGCAGTATTTT	CASSHPTRELTDTQYF
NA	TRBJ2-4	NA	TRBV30	TGTGCCTGGAGTGGGGGCCCTTATAAACAAATTCAGTACTTC	CAWSGGPYKQIQYF
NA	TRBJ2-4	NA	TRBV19	TGTGCCAGTACCAACCCAGGGGCCAAAAACATTCAGTACTTC	CASTNPGAKNIQYF
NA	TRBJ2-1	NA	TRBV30	TGTGCCTGGACGGGCGGAGTATACAATGAGCAGTTCTTC	CAWTGGVYNEQFF
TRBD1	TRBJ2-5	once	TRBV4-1	TGCGCCAGCAGCCAAACCTTGACAGGGCTGGAGACCCAGTACTTC	CASSQTLTGLETQYF
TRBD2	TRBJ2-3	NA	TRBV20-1	TGCAGTGTGGCGGGAGGAGATACGCAGTATTTT	CSVAGGDTQYF
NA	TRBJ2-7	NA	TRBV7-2	TGTGCCAGCAGCCCCACAGGGACCACCTACGAGCAGTACTTC	CASSPTGTTYEQYF